Listed below are T cell receptor beta chains from one sample, sequenced in a study of early T cells in non-severe SARS-CoV-2 infection. TCRdb analysed the 5' RACE reads with MiXCR anew, one entry per CDR3 protein. The sample holds around 70,000 distinct CDR3 sequences, roughly 9% seen once. The sample consisted of whole blood. These receptors all come from an adult who was a healthcare worker with PCR-confirmed SARS-CoV-2 infection or an uninfected control (not recorded which). Each CDR3 is given with its conserved first and last residue. Each record gives: J gene, clone size, V gene, D gene, CDR3 DNA, CDR3 protein. The D gene is left open where the match is weak. Rows may omit the clone size; those that give it use once, few, many or a size class.

J gene: TRBJ1-5
clone size: many
V gene: TRBV6-6
D gene: .
CDR3 DNA: TGTGCCAGCAGTTACTCGACTAATCAGCCCCAGCATTTT
CDR3 protein: CASSYSTNQPQHF

J gene: TRBJ2-5
clone size: few
V gene: TRBV14
D gene: TRBD2
CDR3 DNA: TGTGCCAGCAGTTCGACTAGCGGGAGAGAGACCCAGTACTTC
CDR3 protein: CASSSTSGRETQYF

J gene: TRBJ1-1
clone size: many
V gene: TRBV20-1
D gene: TRBD1
CDR3 DNA: TGCAGTGCTGGGCCCGGGACAGGGGAAGAGGCCTTT
CDR3 protein: CSAGPGTGEEAF

J gene: TRBJ1-2
clone size: few
V gene: TRBV7-9
D gene: .
CDR3 DNA: TGTGCCAGCGGGCCTTCGGGGCCCTATGGCTACACCTTC
CDR3 protein: CASGPSGPYGYTF

J gene: TRBJ2-7
clone size: .
V gene: TRBV5-1
D gene: TRBD1
CDR3 DNA: TGCGCCAGCAGCCTCAGACAGGGTCTCTCCTTTGAGCAGTACTTC
CDR3 protein: CASSLRQGLSFEQYF

J gene: TRBJ2-5
clone size: .
V gene: TRBV24-1
D gene: .
CDR3 DNA: TGTGCCACCAGTGACCCCGAAGAGACCCAGTACTTC
CDR3 protein: CATSDPEETQYF

J gene: TRBJ2-1
clone size: many
V gene: TRBV23-1
D gene: TRBD1
CDR3 DNA: TGCGCCAGCAGTCAACCACCGGGACAGGGCTACAATGAGCAGTTCTTC
CDR3 protein: CASSQPPGQGYNEQFF

J gene: TRBJ2-3
clone size: .
V gene: TRBV7-9
D gene: TRBD2
CDR3 DNA: TGTGCCAGCAGCCCTCGACTAGCGGGAGTGGCAGATACGCAGTATTTT
CDR3 protein: CASSPRLAGVADTQYF

J gene: TRBJ2-5
clone size: few
V gene: TRBV5-4
D gene: .
CDR3 DNA: TGTGCCAGCAGCCCTTGGTTCGCCCAAGAGACCCAGTACTTC
CDR3 protein: CASSPWFAQETQYF

J gene: TRBJ1-2
clone size: many
V gene: TRBV18
D gene: TRBD1
CDR3 DNA: TGTGCCAGCTCACCTGACAGGGGGGCCTATGGCTACACCTTC
CDR3 protein: CASSPDRGAYGYTF

J gene: TRBJ2-3
clone size: many
V gene: TRBV9
D gene: .
CDR3 DNA: TGTGCCAGCAGCGTTGGACGCCAGGGCACAGATACGCAGTATTTT
CDR3 protein: CASSVGRQGTDTQYF

J gene: TRBJ2-1
clone size: .
V gene: TRBV7-7
D gene: TRBD2
CDR3 DNA: TGTGCCAGCAGCTTAGGGGAGGGGTCACTTGAGCAGTTCTTC
CDR3 protein: CASSLGEGSLEQFF

J gene: TRBJ1-1
clone size: few
V gene: TRBV6-2/TRBV6-3
D gene: TRBD1
CDR3 DNA: TGTGCCAGCAGTCCTTGGGGACAGGGAGTCAAGGCCATGAACACTGAAGCTTTCTTT
CDR3 protein: CASSPWGQGVKAMNTEAFF

J gene: TRBJ2-1
clone size: .
V gene: TRBV12-3/TRBV12-4
D gene: .
CDR3 DNA: TGTGCCAGCAGACCCCCGAGCGGCTTGTCCTACAATGAGCAGTTCTTC
CDR3 protein: CASRPPSGLSYNEQFF

J gene: TRBJ2-2
clone size: few
V gene: TRBV24-1
D gene: TRBD1
CDR3 DNA: TGTGCCACCAGTGACCCGGGACAGGGGGCCGGGGAGCTGTTTTTT
CDR3 protein: CATSDPGQGAGELFF

J gene: TRBJ2-7
clone size: many
V gene: TRBV4-1
D gene: .
CDR3 DNA: TGCGCCAGCAGCCAAGATCCGATCAGCTCCTACGAGCAGTACTTC
CDR3 protein: CASSQDPISSYEQYF

J gene: TRBJ2-1
clone size: many
V gene: TRBV5-6
D gene: TRBD2
CDR3 DNA: TGTGCCAGCACAGGACAGAACCTCCTCCGGCCTAGCGGGTACAATGAGCAGTTCTTC
CDR3 protein: CASTGQNLLRPSGYNEQFF

J gene: TRBJ2-1
clone size: .
V gene: TRBV29-1
D gene: TRBD2
CDR3 DNA: TGCAGCGTTGAAAGTCTTGGGACTAGTTACAATGAGCAGTTCTTC
CDR3 protein: CSVESLGTSYNEQFF

J gene: TRBJ2-4
clone size: many
V gene: TRBV10-3
D gene: .
CDR3 DNA: TGTGCCATCAGTACGGACCGTAGCCGTACGCTAGCCAAAAACATTCAGTACTTC
CDR3 protein: CAISTDRSRTLAKNIQYF

J gene: TRBJ2-1
clone size: few
V gene: TRBV20-1
D gene: TRBD2
CDR3 DNA: TGCAGTGCTGCTCGACTAGCGGGAGGCCAGGGGGATGAGCAGTTCTTC
CDR3 protein: CSAARLAGGQGDEQFF

J gene: TRBJ2-4
clone size: .
V gene: TRBV18
D gene: TRBD1
CDR3 DNA: TGTGCCAGCTCTCAAGACAGGGCGGAAAACATTCAGTACTTC
CDR3 protein: CASSQDRAENIQYF

J gene: TRBJ1-1
clone size: many
V gene: TRBV2
D gene: .
CDR3 DNA: TGTGCCAGCAGTGAAGCGGAACCGATGTTGGGGGCTGAAGCTTTCTTT
CDR3 protein: CASSEAEPMLGAEAFF

J gene: TRBJ2-7
clone size: many
V gene: TRBV7-8
D gene: .
CDR3 DNA: TGTGCCAGCAGCTTATCCAGGTCCGTCTACGAGCAGTACTTC
CDR3 protein: CASSLSRSVYEQYF

J gene: TRBJ2-1
clone size: few
V gene: TRBV13
D gene: .
CDR3 DNA: TGTGCCAGCCGGATGTTAGGGGGAAGCTCCTACAATGAGCAGTTCTTC
CDR3 protein: CASRMLGGSSYNEQFF

J gene: TRBJ2-1
clone size: .
V gene: TRBV4-3
D gene: TRBD2
CDR3 DNA: TGCGCCAGCAGCCAAGAAGGACTAGCGGGGACTAATGAGCAGTTCTTC
CDR3 protein: CASSQEGLAGTNEQFF

J gene: TRBJ2-7
clone size: many
V gene: TRBV6-2/TRBV6-3
D gene: .
CDR3 DNA: TGTGCCAGCAGTTCCCGTCGGCAATCCGCCACCCTGTACGAGCAGTACTTC
CDR3 protein: CASSSRRQSATLYEQYF

J gene: TRBJ2-7
clone size: .
V gene: TRBV5-4
D gene: TRBD1
CDR3 DNA: TGTGCCAGCAGCTTGGTCGGGACAGACTCCTACGAGCAGTACTTC
CDR3 protein: CASSLVGTDSYEQYF

J gene: TRBJ2-3
clone size: few
V gene: TRBV18
D gene: .
CDR3 DNA: TGTGCCAGCTCCCGAGGAGATACGCAGTATTTT
CDR3 protein: CASSRGDTQYF

J gene: TRBJ2-2
clone size: .
V gene: TRBV15
D gene: .
CDR3 DNA: TGTGCCACCAGCAGGCTCACCGGGGAGCTGTTTTTT
CDR3 protein: CATSRLTGELFF

J gene: TRBJ1-4
clone size: .
V gene: TRBV14
D gene: .
CDR3 DNA: TGTGCCAGCAGCCAAGATCATGGAGTGGGCAATGAAAAACTGTTTTTT
CDR3 protein: CASSQDHGVGNEKLFF

J gene: TRBJ2-2
clone size: .
V gene: TRBV29-1
D gene: TRBD1
CDR3 DNA: TGCAGCGTTGGGCTCGACAGGGTGAGCCACCCCGGGGAGCTGTTTTTT
CDR3 protein: CSVGLDRVSHPGELFF

J gene: TRBJ1-1
clone size: .
V gene: TRBV6-2/TRBV6-3
D gene: .
CDR3 DNA: TGTGCCAGCAGTTACCACGGGACCGAGCCTGCAGCTTTCTTT
CDR3 protein: CASSYHGTEPAAFF

J gene: TRBJ2-1
clone size: many
V gene: TRBV7-9
D gene: .
CDR3 DNA: TGTGCCAGCAGCTTACAGGGATGGAACAATGAGCAGTTCTTC
CDR3 protein: CASSLQGWNNEQFF

J gene: TRBJ2-1
clone size: .
V gene: TRBV29-1
D gene: TRBD2
CDR3 DNA: TGCAGCTGTTCAGGAACTAGCGGGGGTTTAGACAATGAGCAGTTCTTC
CDR3 protein: CSCSGTSGGLDNEQFF

J gene: TRBJ2-1
clone size: many
V gene: TRBV27
D gene: .
CDR3 DNA: TGTGCCAGCAGTTACGCAGGGGGGAAGCAGTTCTTC
CDR3 protein: CASSYAGGKQFF

J gene: TRBJ1-1
clone size: many
V gene: TRBV6-2/TRBV6-3
D gene: .
CDR3 DNA: TGTGCCAGCAGTAAGGGGGAGAACACTGAAGCTTTCTTT
CDR3 protein: CASSKGENTEAFF

J gene: TRBJ2-5
clone size: many
V gene: TRBV29-1
D gene: .
CDR3 DNA: TGCAGCGTTTCTATAGAGACCCAGTACTTC
CDR3 protein: CSVSIETQYF

J gene: TRBJ1-1
clone size: .
V gene: TRBV15
D gene: TRBD1
CDR3 DNA: TGTGCCACCAGCAAAGACAGGGGGCTGATCACTGAAGCTTTCTTT
CDR3 protein: CATSKDRGLITEAFF

J gene: TRBJ2-1
clone size: medium-sized
V gene: TRBV7-9
D gene: .
CDR3 DNA: TGTGCCAGCAGCCTTACAGTGAAAAGAAATCTTGGTTTCGAGACCCATGAGCAGTTCTTC
CDR3 protein: CASSLTVKRNLGFETHEQFF

J gene: TRBJ2-3
clone size: many
V gene: TRBV9
D gene: .
CDR3 DNA: TGTGCCAGCAGCGTAGGAATGGGCACAGATACGCAGTATTTT
CDR3 protein: CASSVGMGTDTQYF

J gene: TRBJ2-4
clone size: many
V gene: TRBV7-8
D gene: .
CDR3 DNA: TGTGCCAGCAGCCCCTACAGGGTCAGCTCCAAAAACATTCAGTACTTC
CDR3 protein: CASSPYRVSSKNIQYF